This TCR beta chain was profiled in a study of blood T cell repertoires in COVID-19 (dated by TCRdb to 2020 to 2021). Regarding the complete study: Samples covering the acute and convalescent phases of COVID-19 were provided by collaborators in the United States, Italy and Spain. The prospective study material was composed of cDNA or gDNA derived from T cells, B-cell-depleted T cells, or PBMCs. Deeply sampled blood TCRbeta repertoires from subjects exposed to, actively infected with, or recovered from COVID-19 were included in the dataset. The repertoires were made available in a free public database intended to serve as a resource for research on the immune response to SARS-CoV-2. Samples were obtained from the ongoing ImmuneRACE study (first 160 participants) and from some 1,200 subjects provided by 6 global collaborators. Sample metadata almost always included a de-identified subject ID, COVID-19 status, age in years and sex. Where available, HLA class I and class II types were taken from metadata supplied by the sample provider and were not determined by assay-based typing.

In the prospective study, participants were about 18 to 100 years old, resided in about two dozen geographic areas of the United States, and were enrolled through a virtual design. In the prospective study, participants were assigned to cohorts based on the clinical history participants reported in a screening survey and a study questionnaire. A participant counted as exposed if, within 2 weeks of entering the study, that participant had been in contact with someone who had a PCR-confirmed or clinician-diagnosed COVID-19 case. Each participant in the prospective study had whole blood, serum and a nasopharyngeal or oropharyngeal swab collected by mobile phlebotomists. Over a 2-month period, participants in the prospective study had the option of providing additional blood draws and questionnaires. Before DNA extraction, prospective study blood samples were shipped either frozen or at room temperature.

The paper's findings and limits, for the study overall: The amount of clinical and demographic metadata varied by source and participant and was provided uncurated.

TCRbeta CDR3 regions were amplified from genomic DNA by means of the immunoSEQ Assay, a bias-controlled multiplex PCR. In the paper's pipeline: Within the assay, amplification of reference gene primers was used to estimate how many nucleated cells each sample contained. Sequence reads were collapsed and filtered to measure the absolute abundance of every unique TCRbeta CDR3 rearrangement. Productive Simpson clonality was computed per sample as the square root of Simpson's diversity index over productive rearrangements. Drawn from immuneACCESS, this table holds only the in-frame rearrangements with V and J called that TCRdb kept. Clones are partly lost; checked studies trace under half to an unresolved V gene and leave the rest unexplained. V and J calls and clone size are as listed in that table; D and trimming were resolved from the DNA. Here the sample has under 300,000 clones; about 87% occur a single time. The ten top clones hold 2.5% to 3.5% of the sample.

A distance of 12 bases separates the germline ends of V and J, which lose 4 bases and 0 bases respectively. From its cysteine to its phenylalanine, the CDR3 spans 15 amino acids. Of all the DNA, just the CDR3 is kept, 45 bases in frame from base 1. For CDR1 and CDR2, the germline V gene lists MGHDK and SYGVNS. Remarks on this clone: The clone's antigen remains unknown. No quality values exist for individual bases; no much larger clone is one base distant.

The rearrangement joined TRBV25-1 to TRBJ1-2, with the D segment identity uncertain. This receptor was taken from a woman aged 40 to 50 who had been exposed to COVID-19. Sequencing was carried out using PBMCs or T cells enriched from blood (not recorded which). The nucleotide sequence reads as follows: TGTGCCAGCAGTGCGTCGGGAGCTGCTAACTATGGCTACACCTTC. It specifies CASSASGAANYGYTF.